This TCR beta chain is from a study of blood T cell repertoires in COVID-19. TCRdb's copy holds only in-frame clones and misses some; the assay was immunoSEQ multiplex PCR. The sample has 310,000 or so clones; around 90% are singletons. The sequenced sample consisted of PBMCs or T cells enriched from blood (not recorded which). This clonotype originated in a woman aged 18-29 years who had recovered from COVID-19.

CDR3 in DNA: TGTGCCAGTAGTACTGCTCTGACAGGGGGGTATTCACCCCTCCACTTT. Translated: CASSTALTGGYSPLHF. The gene calls are TRBV19 and TRBJ1-6; 9 positions agree with TRBD1. V gave up 4 bases and J gave up 8 bases; unmatched junction bases: 9. CDR1 is LNHDA and CDR2 is SQIVND in the germline V gene (reference sequence). This CDR3 has 16 amino acids.